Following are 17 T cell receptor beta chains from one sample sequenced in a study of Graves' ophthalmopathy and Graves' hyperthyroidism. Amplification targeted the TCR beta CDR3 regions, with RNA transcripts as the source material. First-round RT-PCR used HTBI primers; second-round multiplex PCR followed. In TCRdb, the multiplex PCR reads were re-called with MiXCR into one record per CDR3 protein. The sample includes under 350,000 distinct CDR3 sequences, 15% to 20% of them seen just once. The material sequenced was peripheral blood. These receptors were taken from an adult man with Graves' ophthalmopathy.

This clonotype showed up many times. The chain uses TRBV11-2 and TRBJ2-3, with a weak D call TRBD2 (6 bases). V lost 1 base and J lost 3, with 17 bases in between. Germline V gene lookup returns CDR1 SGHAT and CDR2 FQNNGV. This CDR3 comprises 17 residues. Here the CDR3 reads CASSLVYRRSGTDTQYF. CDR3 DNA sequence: TGTGCCAGCAGCTTAGTATATAGGAGGAGCGGGACAGATACGCAGTATTTT.

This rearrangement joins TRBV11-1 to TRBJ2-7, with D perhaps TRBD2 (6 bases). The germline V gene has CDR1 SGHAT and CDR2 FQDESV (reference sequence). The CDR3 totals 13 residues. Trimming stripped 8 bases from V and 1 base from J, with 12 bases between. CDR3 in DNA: TGTGCCAGCCATGGAGGGGAATCCTACGAGCAGTACTTC. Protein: CASHGGESYEQYF.

The CDR3 spells CSASEMNTEAFF. The CDR3 DNA reads as TGCAGTGCTAGTGAGATGAACACTGAAGCTTTCTTT. The genes are TRBV20-1 and TRBJ1-1, with D hard to call. Germline V gene sequence: CDR1 DFQATT, CDR2 SNEGSKA (reference sequence). The CDR3 spans 12 residues. The V end lost 3 bases, the J end lost 0 bases, and 5 bases lay between the germline ends.

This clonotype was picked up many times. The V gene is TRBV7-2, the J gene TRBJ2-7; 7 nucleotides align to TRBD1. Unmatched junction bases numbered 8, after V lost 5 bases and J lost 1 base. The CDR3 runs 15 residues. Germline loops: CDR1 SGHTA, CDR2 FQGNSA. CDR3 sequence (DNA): TGTGCCAGCAGCCACTGGTCGGACAGGTCCTACGAGCAGTACTTC. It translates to CASSHWSDRSYEQYF.

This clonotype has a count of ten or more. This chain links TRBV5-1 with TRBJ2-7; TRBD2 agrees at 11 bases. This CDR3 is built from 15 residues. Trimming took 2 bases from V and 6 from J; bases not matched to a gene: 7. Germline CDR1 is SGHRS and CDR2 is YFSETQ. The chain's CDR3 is CASSFTSGSWAEQYF. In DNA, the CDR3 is TGCGCCAGCAGCTTTACTAGCGGGAGCTGGGCCGAGCAGTACTTC.

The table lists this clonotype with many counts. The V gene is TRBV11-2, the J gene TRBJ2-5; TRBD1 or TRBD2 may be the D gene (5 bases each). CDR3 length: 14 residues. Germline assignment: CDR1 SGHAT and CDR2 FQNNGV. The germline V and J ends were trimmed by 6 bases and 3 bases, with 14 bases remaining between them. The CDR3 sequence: CASRGTYPKETQYF. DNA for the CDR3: TGTGCCAGCAGGGGGACCTACCCAAAAGAGACCCAGTACTTC.

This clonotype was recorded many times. CDR3 nucleotides: TGTGCCAGCAGAAAGACAGGGGGTACGAACACTGAAGCTTTCTTT. Translating gives CASRKTGGTNTEAFF. The V and J genes are TRBV12-3 or TRBV12-4 and TRBJ1-1, with 9 bases fitting TRBD1. Trimming took 6 bases from V and 1 from J; bases not matched to a gene: 6. The CDR3 loop spans 15 amino acids.

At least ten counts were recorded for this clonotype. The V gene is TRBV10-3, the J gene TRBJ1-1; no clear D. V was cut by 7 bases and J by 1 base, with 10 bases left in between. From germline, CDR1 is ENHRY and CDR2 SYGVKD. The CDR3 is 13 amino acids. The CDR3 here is CAINWEGNTEAFF. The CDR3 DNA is TGTGCCATCAATTGGGAAGGGAACACTGAAGCTTTCTTT.

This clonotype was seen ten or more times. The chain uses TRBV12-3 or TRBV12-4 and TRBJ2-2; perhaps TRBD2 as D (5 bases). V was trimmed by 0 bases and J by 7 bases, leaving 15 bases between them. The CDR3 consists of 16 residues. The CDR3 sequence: CASSLAFDGIGGELFF. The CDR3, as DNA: TGTGCCAGCAGTTTAGCCTTCGACGGGATTGGCGGGGAGCTGTTTTTT.

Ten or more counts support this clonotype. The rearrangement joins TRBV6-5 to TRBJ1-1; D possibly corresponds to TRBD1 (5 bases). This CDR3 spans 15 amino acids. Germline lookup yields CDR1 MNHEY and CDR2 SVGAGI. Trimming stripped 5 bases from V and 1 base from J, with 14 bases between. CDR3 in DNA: TGTGCCAGCAGTCGCCCTAGCAGGGCGAACACTGAAGCTTTCTTT. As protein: CASSRPSRANTEAFF.

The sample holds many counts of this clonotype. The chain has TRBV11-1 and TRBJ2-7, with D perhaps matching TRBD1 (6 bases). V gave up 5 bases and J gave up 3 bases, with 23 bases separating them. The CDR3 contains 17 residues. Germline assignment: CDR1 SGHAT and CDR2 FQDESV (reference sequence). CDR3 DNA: TGTGCCAGCAGCAAGAGAGTTTCTTCAGGGGCCCTCTACGAGCAGTACTTC. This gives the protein CASSKRVSSGALYEQYF.

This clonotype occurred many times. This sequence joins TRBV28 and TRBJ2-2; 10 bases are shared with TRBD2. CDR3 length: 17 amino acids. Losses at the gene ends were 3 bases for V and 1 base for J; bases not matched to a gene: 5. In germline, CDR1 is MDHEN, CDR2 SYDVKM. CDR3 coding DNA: TGTGCCAGCAGTTTCGTAGCGGGGGGCCTGAACACCGGGGAGCTGTTTTTT. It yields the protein CASSFVAGGLNTGELFF.

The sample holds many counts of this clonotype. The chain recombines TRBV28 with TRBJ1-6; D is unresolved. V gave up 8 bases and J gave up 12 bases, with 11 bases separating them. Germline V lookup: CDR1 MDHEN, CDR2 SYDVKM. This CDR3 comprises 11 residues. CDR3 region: CASRSWEPLHF. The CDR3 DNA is TGTGCCAGCCGTTCGTGGGAACCCCTCCACTTT.

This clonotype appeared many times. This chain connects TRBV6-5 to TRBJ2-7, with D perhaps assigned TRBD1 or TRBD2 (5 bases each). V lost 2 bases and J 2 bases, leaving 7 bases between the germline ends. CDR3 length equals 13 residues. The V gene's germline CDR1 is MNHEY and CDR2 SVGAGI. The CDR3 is CASSYGGPYEQYF. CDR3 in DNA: TGTGCCAGCAGTTACGGGGGTCCCTACGAGCAGTACTTC.

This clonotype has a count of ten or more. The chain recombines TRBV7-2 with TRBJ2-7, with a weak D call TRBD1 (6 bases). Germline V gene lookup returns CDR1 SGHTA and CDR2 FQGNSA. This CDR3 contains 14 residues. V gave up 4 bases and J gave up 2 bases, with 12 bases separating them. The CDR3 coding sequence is TGTGCCAGCAGCTCCCCGGGACAACCCTACGAGCAGTACTTC. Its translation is CASSSPGQPYEQYF.

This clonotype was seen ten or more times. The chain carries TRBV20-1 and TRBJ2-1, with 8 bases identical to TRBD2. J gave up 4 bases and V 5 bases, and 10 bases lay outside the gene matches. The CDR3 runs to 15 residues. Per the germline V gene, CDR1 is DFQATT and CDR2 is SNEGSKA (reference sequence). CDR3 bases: TGCAGTGCTGGTACTAGCGGCCCCCGGTACAATGAGCAGTTCTTC. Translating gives CSAGTSGPRYNEQFF.

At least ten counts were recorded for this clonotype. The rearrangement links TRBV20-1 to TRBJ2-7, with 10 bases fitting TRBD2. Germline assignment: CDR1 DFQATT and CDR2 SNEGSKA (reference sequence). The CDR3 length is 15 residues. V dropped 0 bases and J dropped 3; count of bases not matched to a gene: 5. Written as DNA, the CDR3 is TGCAGTGCTAGAGATTCAGCGGGAGGGAACTACGAGCAGTACTTC. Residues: CSARDSAGGNYEQYF.